This T cell receptor (beta chain) was observed in a study of T cells in Graves' hyperthyroidism and ophthalmopathy. Study-level background: Blood was drawn when the patient was first diagnosed and still untreated.

What was amplified from RNA transcripts were TCR beta CDR3 regions. RT-PCR in the first round (using the HTBI primer set) targeted the TCR CDR3. TCRdb reanalysed the multiplex PCR reads using MiXCR and keeps one entry per CDR3 protein. The table lists roughly 100,000 distinct CDR3 sequences, over 50% of them singletons. Concerning this clonotype itself: What it binds is unknown. This sequence may be a read error, since a much larger clone differs from it by one base. Without the conserved terminal phenylalanine or tryptophan, this CDR3 likely stems from a read error.

The study, taken as a whole, reports: Blood also contained most expanded thyroid clonotypes above 0.001.

The CDR3 runs 17 residues. Trimming took 1 base from V and 1 from J, leaving 16 bases between them. Germline values: CDR1 DFQATT, CDR2 SNEGSKA (reference sequence). The sequencing input was blood. The sequence was obtained from a woman aged 40-49 years with Graves' hyperthyroidism. The rearrangement links TRBV20-1 to TRBJ2-2; no firm D call. The CDR3 reads CSARGPPSDRNTGELFS. The CDR3 DNA follows: TGCAGTGCTAGAGGGCCTCCCAGCGACCGGAACACCGGGGAGCTGTTTTCT.